One T cell receptor (beta chain) is described in this entry. Its antigen is not identified. The record originates from a study of shared clonotypes between healthy human individuals. Overall study findings and caveats: Though the depth was large, rarefaction showed that sorted-subset sequencing was incomplete. Generation probabilities of non-shared clonotypes were lower (relative to those shared by all four donors). There were few donors, and this limited the genetic and exposure-history diversity represented.

Clones were read by immunoSEQ multiplex PCR, and TCRdb kept only the in-frame ones, dropping some. The table includes a few million clones, approximately 92% detected once. Naivety among CD8 cells was defined by CD45RO negativity and positive CCR7 selection, thereby excluding terminally differentiated effector memory CD45RA+ cells. Germline CDR1 SGHRS, CDR2 YFSETQ. Unmatched junction bases numbered 3, after V lost 4 bases and J lost 3 bases. The CDR3 is 15 residues long. J is TRBJ2-7 and V is TRBV5-1; 14 nucleotides agree with TRBD2. The TCR comes from a man aged 18-30 years in good health. Some clones in this sample may be carry-over from other donors' samples. The sequencing input was naive CD8+ T cells from PBMCs. The CDR3 nucleotides read TGCGCCAGCAGCCCGGGACTAGCGGGAGACTACGAGCAGTACTTC. Amino acids: CASSPGLAGDYEQYF.